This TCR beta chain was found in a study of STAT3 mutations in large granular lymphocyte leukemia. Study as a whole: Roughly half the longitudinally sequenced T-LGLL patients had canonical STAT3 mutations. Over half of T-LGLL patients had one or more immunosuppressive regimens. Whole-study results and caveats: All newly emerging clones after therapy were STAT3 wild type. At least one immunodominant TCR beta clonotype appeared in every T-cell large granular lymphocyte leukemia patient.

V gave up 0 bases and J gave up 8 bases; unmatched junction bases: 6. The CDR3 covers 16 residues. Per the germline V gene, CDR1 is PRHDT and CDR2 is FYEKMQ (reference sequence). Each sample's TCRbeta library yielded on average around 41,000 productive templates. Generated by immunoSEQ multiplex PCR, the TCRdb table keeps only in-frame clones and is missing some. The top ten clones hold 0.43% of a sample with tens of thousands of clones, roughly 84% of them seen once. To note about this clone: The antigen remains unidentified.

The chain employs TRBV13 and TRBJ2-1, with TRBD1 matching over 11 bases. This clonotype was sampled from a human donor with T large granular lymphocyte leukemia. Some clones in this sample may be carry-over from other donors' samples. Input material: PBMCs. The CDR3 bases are TGTGCCAGCAGCTTAGGAAGGACAGGGGGCGGAGATGAGCAGTTCTTC. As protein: CASSLGRTGGGDEQFF.